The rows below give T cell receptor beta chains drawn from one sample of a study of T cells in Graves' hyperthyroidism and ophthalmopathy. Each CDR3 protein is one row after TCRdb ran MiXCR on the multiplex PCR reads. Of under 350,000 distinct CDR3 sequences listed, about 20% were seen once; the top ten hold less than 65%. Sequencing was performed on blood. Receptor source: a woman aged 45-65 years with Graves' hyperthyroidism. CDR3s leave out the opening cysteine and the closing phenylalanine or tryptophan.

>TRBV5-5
ASSFPTGGNTGELF
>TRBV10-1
ASSEGGQGADTQY
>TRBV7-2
ASSRGDNRNEQF
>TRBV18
ASSPGGRKTQY
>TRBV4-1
ASSQVGGGLLETF
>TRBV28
ASSFREQF
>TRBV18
ASSEDRANYGYT
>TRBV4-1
ASSQDPGWGSQETQY
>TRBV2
ASSVRGTSVHYEQY
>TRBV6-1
ASSEGAGSSDEQF
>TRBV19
ASSIATSYNEQF
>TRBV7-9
ASTLGGTNTGELF
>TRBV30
AWNLAGRVEQF
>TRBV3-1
ASSQALIGTTGGNTIY
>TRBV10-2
ASSATRDRTYEQY
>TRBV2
ASRRDFNTDTQY